The 2 T cell receptor beta chains listed next were all sequenced from one sample in a study of molecular identifiers for immune sequencing clone quantification. TCRdb independently ran MiXCR on the PCR reads; one entry per CDR3 protein. The sample contains about 640,000 distinct CDR3 sequences, nearly 20% of which appear only once. Material: naive CD8+ T cells from blood, with Jurkat cell RNA spiked in. The sample's subset: FACS-sorted CD8+CD4-CCR7+CD45RA+ naive T cells. These receptors all stem from a human donor in good health. Some libraries in this study had Jurkat cell RNA spiked in.

As for this clonotype: A much larger clone lies a single base off, so this may be a read error. The chain is built from TRBV7-9 and TRBJ2-5; D is tentatively TRBD1 or TRBD2 (5 bases each). V was cut by 4 bases and J by 2 bases, with 14 bases left in between. The germline CDR1 and CDR2 sequences are SEHNR and FQNEAQ (reference sequence). This CDR3 contains 15 residues. Here the CDR3 reads CASSSARDGQETQYF. The CDR3 DNA reads as TGTGCCAGCAGCTCCGCCCGGGACGGTCAAGAGACCCAGTACTTC.

This chain links TRBV6-2 or TRBV6-3 with TRBJ1-6; TRBD1 aligns across 8 bases. The ends lost 7 bases at V and 0 bases at J; junction bases unmatched: 5. Germline CDR1 and CDR2: MNHEY and SVGEGT. This CDR3 has 16 residues. This CDR3 reads CASKTGAGSYNSPLHF. CDR3 nucleotide sequence: TGTGCCAGCAAGACAGGGGCGGGCTCCTATAATTCACCCCTCCACTTT.